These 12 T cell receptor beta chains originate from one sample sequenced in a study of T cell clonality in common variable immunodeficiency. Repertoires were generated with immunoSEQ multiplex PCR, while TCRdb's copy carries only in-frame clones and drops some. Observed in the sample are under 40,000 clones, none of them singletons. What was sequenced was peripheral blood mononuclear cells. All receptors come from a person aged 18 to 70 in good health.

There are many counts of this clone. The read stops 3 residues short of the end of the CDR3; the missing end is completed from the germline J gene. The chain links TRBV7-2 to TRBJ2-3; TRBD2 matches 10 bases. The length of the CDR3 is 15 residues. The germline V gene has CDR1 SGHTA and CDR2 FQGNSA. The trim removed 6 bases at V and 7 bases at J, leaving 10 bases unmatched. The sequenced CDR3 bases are TGTGCCAGCAGTCTACCTAGCGGGAGAAGGAATACG. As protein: CASSLPSGRRNT. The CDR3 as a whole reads CASSLPSGRRNTQYF.

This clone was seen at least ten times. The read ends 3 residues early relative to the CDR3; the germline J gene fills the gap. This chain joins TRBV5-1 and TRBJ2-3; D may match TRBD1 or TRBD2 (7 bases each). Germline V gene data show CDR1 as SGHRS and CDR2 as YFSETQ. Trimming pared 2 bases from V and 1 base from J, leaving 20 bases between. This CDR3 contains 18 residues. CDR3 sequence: CASSFQGGTVSGTDTQYF. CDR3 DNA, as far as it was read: TGCGCCAGCAGCTTTCAGGGAGGGACAGTCAGTGGCACAGATACG.

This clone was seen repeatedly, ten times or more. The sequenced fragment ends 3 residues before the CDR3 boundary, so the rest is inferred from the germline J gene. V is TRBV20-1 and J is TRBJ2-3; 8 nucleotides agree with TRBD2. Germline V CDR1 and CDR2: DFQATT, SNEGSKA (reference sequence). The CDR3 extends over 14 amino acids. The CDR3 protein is CSPKREHVTDTQYF. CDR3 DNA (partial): TGCAGCCCAAAGCGGGAGCACGTCACAGATACG.

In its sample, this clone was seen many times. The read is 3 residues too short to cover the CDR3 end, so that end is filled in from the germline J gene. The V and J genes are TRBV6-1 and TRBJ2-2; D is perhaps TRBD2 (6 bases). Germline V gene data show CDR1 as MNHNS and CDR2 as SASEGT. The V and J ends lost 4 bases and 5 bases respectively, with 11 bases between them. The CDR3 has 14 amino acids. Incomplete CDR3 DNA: TGTGCCAGCAGTGCGGGACTGTCTACCGGGGAG. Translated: CASSAGLSTGE. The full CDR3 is CASSAGLSTGELFF.

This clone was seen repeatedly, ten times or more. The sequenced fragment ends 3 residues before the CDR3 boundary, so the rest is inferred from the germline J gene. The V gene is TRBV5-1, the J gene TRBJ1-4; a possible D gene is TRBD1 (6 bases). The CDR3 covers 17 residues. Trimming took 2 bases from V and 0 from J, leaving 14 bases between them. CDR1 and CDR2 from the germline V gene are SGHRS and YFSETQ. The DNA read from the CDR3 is TGCGCCAGCAGCTTCTCCGGGGGGCTTGCAACTAATGAAAAA. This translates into CASSFSGGLATNEK. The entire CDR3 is CASSFSGGLATNEKLFF.

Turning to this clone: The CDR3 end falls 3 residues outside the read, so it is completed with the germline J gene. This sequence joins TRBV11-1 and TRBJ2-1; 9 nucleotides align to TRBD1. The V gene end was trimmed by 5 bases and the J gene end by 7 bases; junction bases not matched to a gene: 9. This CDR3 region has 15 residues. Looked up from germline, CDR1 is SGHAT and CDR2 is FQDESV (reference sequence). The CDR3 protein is CASSPRDREGNEQFF. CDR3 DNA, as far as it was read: TGTGCCAGCAGCCCCCGGGACAGGGAAGGGAATGAG.

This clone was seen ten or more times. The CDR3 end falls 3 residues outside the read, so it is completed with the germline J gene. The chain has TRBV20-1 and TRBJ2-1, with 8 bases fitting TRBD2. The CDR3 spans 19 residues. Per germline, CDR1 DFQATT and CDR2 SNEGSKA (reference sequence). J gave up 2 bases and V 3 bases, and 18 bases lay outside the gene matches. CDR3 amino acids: CSARGPTSAYPVPYNEQFF. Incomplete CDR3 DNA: TGCAGTGCTAGGGGGCCGACTAGCGCCTACCCTGTTCCCTACAATGAG.

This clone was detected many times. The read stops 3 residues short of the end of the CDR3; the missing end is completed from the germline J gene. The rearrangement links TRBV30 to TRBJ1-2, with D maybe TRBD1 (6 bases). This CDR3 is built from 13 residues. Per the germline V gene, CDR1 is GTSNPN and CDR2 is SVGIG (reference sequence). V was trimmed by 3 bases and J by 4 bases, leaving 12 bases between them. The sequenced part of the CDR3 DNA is TGTGCCTGGAGCGGTCAGGGGACCTATGGC. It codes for CAWSGQGTYG. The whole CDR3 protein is CAWSGQGTYGYTF.

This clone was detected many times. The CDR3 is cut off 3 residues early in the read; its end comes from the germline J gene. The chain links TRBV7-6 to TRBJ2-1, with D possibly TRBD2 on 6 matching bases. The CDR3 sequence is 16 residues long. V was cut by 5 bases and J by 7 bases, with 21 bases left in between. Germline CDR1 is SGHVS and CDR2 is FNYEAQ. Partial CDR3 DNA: TGTGCCAGCAGCAAAGAGCGATTAGCGGTGGGTAATGAG. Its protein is CASSKERLAVGNE. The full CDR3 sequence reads CASSKERLAVGNEQFF.

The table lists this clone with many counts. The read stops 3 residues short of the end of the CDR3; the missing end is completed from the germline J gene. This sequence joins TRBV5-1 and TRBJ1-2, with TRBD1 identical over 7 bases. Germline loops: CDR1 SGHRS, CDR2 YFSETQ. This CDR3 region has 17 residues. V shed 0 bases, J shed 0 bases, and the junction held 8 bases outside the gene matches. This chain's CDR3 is CASSLGFRDSPNYGYTF. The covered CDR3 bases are TGCGCCAGCAGCTTGGGCTTCCGGGACAGCCCTAACTATGGC.

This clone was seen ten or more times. CDR3 DNA (partial): TGTGCCAGCAGCTCAGGGACTAGCGGGAGGAGGCAGACC. Amino acids: CASSSGTSGRRQT. The whole CDR3 sequence is CASSSGTSGRRQTQYF. The chain carries TRBV5-4 and TRBJ2-5, with 15 positions matching TRBD2. The read stops 3 residues short of the end of the CDR3; the missing end is completed from the germline J gene. Losses at the gene ends were 3 bases for V and 6 bases for J; bases not matched to a gene: 6. CDR1 is SGHNT and CDR2 is YYREEE in the germline V gene (reference sequence). The CDR3 spans 16 residues.

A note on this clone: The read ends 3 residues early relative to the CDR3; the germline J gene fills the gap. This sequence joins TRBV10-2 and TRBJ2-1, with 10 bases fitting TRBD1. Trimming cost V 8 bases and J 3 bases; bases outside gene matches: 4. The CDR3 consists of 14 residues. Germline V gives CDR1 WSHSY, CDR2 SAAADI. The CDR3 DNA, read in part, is TGCGCCAGCGGGGGACAGGGGATCTACAATGAG. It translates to CASGGQGIYNE. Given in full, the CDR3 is CASGGQGIYNEQFF.